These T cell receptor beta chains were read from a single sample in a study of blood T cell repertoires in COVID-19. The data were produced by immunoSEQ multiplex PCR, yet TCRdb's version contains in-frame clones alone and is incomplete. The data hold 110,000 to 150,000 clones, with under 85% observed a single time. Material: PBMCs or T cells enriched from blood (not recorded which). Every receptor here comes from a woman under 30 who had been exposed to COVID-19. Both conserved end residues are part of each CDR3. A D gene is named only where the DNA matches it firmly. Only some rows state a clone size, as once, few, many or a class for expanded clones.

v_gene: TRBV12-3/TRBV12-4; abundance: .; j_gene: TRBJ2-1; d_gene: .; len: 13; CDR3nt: TGTGCCAGCAGTTCGACTAGGTGGGGTGAGCAGTTCTTC; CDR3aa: CASSSTRWGEQFF
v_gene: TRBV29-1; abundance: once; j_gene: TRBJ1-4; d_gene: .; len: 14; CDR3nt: TGCAGCGTTGAAAACGGCGGGGGAAGGGAAAAACTGTTTTTT; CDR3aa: CSVENGGGREKLFF
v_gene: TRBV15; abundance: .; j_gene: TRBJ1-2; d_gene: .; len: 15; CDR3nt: TGTGCCACCAGCACAGACGGGACATCGAACTATGGCTACACCTTC; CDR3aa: CATSTDGTSNYGYTF
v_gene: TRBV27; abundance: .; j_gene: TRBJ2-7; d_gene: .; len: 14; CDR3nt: TGTGCCAGCAGCCGCACCCTAGGCGGATACGAGCAGTACTTC; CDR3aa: CASSRTLGGYEQYF
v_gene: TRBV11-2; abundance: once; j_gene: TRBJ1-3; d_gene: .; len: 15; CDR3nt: TGTGCCAGCAGCTTAGATACAGGACCTGGAAACACCATATATTTT; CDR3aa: CASSLDTGPGNTIYF
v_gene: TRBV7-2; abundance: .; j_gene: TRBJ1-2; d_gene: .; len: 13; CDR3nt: TGTGCCAGCAGCTTATGGGACACCTATGGCTACACCTTC; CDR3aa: CASSLWDTYGYTF
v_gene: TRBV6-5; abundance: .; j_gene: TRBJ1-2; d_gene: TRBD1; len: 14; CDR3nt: TGTGCCAGCAGTCCGGACAGGGCCGGCCTTGGCTACACCTTC; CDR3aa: CASSPDRAGLGYTF
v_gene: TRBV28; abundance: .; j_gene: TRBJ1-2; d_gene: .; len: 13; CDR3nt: TGTGCCAGCTTTGACAGTCTTGGGTATGGCTACACCTTC; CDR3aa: CASFDSLGYGYTF
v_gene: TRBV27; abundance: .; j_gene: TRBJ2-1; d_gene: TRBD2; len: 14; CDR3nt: TGTGCCAGCAGATTAGGCGGGAGCCACAATGAGCAGTTCTTC; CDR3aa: CASRLGGSHNEQFF
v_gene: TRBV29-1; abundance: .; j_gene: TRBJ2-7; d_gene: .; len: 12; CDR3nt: TGCAGCGTCGCAGGGGCGGCCTACGAGCAGTACTTC; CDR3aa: CSVAGAAYEQYF
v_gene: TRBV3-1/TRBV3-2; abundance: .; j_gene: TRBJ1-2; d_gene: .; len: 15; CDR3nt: TGTGCCAGCAGCCAAGAATCGGCCGGGAGCGGCGGCTACACCTTC; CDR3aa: CASSQESAGSGGYTF
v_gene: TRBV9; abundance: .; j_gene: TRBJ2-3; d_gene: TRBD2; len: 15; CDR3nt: TGTGCCAGCAGCGCAGCGGGAACAGGCACAGATACGCAGTATTTT; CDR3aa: CASSAAGTGTDTQYF
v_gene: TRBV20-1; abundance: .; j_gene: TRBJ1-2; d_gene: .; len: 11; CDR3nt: TGCAGTGCGAGGGACTTAGGTGGCTACACCTTC; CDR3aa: CSARDLGGYTF
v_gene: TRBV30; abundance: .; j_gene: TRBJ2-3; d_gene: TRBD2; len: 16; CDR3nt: TGTGCCTGGAGTGTCGGACTAGCGTCGGACACAGATACGCAGTATTTT; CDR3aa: CAWSVGLASDTDTQYF
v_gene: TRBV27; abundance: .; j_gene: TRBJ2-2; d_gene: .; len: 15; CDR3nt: TGTGCCAGCAGTTTAAGGTCCGGGTTCGCCGGGGAGCTGTTTTTT; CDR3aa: CASSLRSGFAGELFF
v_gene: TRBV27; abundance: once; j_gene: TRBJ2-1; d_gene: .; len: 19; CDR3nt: TGTGCCAGCAGTTTAGCGGGACTCATTAAATTTGTTTCCTACAATGAGCAGTTCTTC; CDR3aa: CASSLAGLIKFVSYNEQFF